These 18 T cell receptor beta chains were all obtained from the same sample, sequenced in a study of cytomegalovirus exposure and HLA in healthy donors. This PCR relied on a set of 60 Vbeta primers and 13 Jbeta primers. Assay: immunoSEQ multiplex PCR; the TCRdb copy retains only in-frame clones and omits some. In the table there are about 190,000 clones, around 78% of which are singletons. The source material was PBMCs. These receptors were collected from a woman aged 25 to 39 in good health and CMV-seropositive.

The gene calls are TRBV10-3 and TRBJ2-5, with TRBD2 matching over 10 bases. V lost 8 bases and J lost 5; bases outside the gene matches: 8. The germline V gene encodes CDR1 ENHRY and CDR2 SYGVKD. This CDR3 is built from 14 residues. CDR3 sequence: CAIGSGGARETQYF. The CDR3 DNA sequence: TGTGCCATCGGGAGCGGGGGGGCTAGGGAGACCCAGTACTTC.

This clone has a single count. The chain has TRBV9 and TRBJ2-2; a possible D gene is TRBD2 (5 bases). Germline CDR1 SGDLS, CDR2 YYNGEE. Deletions cut 4 bases from V and 1 base from J, with 8 bases between. CDR3 size: 14 residues. This CDR3 is CASSQDLNTGELFF. The CDR3 nucleotides read TGTGCCAGCAGCCAGGACTTGAACACCGGGGAGCTGTTTTTT.

The chain links TRBV11-3 to TRBJ2-2, with TRBD2 matching over 11 bases. With 6 bases clipped from V and 3 bases from J, the junction kept 6 bases outside the gene matches. The CDR3 consists of 16 residues. The V gene's germline CDR1 is SGHNT and CDR2 YENEEA. This CDR3 is CASRSGTSGYTGELFF. The DNA of the CDR3 is TGTGCCAGCAGGTCCGGGACTAGCGGCTACACCGGGGAGCTGTTTTTT. Full variable domain (remainder filled in from reference TRBV11-3 and TRBJ2-2): EAGVVQSPRYKIIEKKQPVAFWCNPISGHNTLYWYLQNLGQGPELLIRYENEEAVDDSQLPKDRFSAERLKGVDSTLKIQPAELGDSAVYLCASRSGTSGYTGELFFGEGSRLTVL.

This clone was counted once. The rearrangement uses TRBV4-3 and TRBJ2-7; no firm D call. Looked up from germline, CDR1 is LGHNA and CDR2 is YSLEER. The CDR3 runs 13 residues. V lost 0 bases, J lost 2 bases, and 5 bases lay in between. The DNA of the CDR3 is TGCGCCAGCAGCCAAGATCTACCCTACGAGCAGTACTTC. This codes for CASSQDLPYEQYF.

The chain combines TRBV5-6 with TRBJ1-3; D is ambiguous. Germline assignment: CDR1 SGHDT and CDR2 YYEEEE. V was clipped by 3 bases and J by 7 bases, with 14 bases between them. The CDR3 runs 14 residues. The CDR3 region is CASSSDGGRNTIYF. DNA for the CDR3: TGTGCCAGCAGCTCCGACGGCGGGCGGAACACCATATATTTT.

A few counts support this clone. The chain uses TRBV5-1 and TRBJ2-3; TRBD1 matches 9 bases. CDR3 length: 14 amino acids. Germline V CDR1 and CDR2: SGHRS, YFSETQ. J was trimmed by 4 bases and V by 4 bases; bases with no gene match: 4. This CDR3 is CASSRRTGADTQYF. In nucleotides, the CDR3 is TGCGCCAGCAGCAGACGGACAGGGGCAGATACGCAGTATTTT.

The chain uses TRBV5-1 and TRBJ2-7; 8 bases line up with TRBD2. The CDR3 has 17 amino acids. Trimming took 0 bases from V and 6 from J; bases not matched to a gene: 14. Germline V gene lookup returns CDR1 SGHRS and CDR2 YFSETQ. The CDR3 is CASSLALAGSAPLEQYF. CDR3 coding DNA: TGCGCCAGCAGCTTGGCTCTAGCGGGCTCCGCCCCGCTCGAGCAGTACTTC.

J is TRBJ2-7 and V is TRBV7-2; 13 bases line up with TRBD2. The CDR3 extends over 16 amino acids. Losses at the gene ends were 5 bases for V and 6 bases for J; bases not matched to a gene: 10. Germline CDR1 SGHTA, CDR2 FQGNSA. The CDR3, as DNA: TGTGCCAGCAGCGCCCTACTAGCGGGAGGGCCTCGCGAGCAGTACTTC. As protein: CASSALLAGGPREQYF.

This clone was recorded only once. The chain recombines TRBV5-4 with TRBJ2-2; TRBD2 agrees at 9 bases. CDR3 length: 16 amino acids. Germline CDR1 SGHNT, CDR2 YYREEE (reference sequence). J lost 2 bases, V lost 0 bases, and 2 bases had no gene match. The CDR3 DNA follows: TGTGCCAGCAGCTTGGGACTAGCGGATAACACCGGGGAGCTGTTTTTT. It encodes CASSLGLADNTGELFF.

This clone was picked up a small number of times. The J gene is TRBJ1-5, the V gene TRBV6-1; TRBD1 aligns across 7 bases. Germline lookup yields CDR1 MNHNS and CDR2 SASEGT. The CDR3 has 14 amino acids. V shed 6 bases, J shed 5 bases, and the junction held 7 bases outside the gene matches. In nucleotides, the CDR3 is TGTGCCAGCAGAGCTCCAGGGGGATATCAGCCCCAGCATTTT. It encodes CASRAPGGYQPQHF.

This clone was seen more than once but under ten times. The chain is built from TRBV2 and TRBJ1-1; 9 bases line up with TRBD1. The CDR3 length is 18 residues. From germline, CDR1 is SNHLY and CDR2 FYNNEI. With 4 bases clipped from V and 1 base from J, the junction kept 13 bases outside the gene matches. The CDR3 nucleotides are TGTGCCAGCAGTGTACCCGGGGCTACAGGGGGCGGGAACACTGAAGCTTTCTTT. Protein: CASSVPGATGGGNTEAFF.

The rearrangement links TRBV11-2 to TRBJ2-7; 8 positions match TRBD2. This CDR3 region has 16 residues. Germline V lookup: CDR1 SGHAT, CDR2 FQNNGV. J lost 5 bases, V lost 2 bases, and 11 bases had no gene match. The CDR3 bases are TGTGCCAGCAGCTTACTAGCGGGTGGGCCCCTGCACGAGCAGTACTTC. It codes for CASSLLAGGPLHEQYF.

This chain connects TRBV14 to TRBJ1-2; a possible D gene is TRBD1 (6 bases). In germline, CDR1 is SGHDN, CDR2 FVKESK. V was trimmed by 0 bases and J by 2 bases, leaving 10 bases between them. CDR3 length: 15 residues. CDR3 sequence (DNA): TGTGCCAGCAGCCAAGATCCCACAGGGAACTATGGCTACACCTTC. This encodes CASSQDPTGNYGYTF.

This clone was seen just once. This rearrangement joins TRBV19 to TRBJ1-3; D is possibly TRBD1 (5 bases). The CDR3 contains 17 residues. Trimming pared 7 bases from V and 0 bases from J, leaving 19 bases between. Germline V gene lookup returns CDR1 LNHDA and CDR2 SQIVND (reference sequence). CDR3 in amino acids: CASKGKVYTGSGNTIYF. CDR3 DNA: TGTGCCAGTAAGGGGAAGGTTTACACCGGCTCTGGAAACACCATATATTTT.

The chain joins TRBV18 to TRBJ1-1; maybe TRBD1 (6 bases). V lost 3 bases and J 3 bases, leaving 8 bases between the germline ends. Germline CDR1 and CDR2: KGHSH and LQKENI. The CDR3 runs to 13 residues. CDR3 nucleotides: TGTGCCAGCTCACCCCCAGGGGACACTGAAGCTTTCTTT. It is translated as CASSPPGDTEAFF.

This clone appeared a single time. The rearrangement links TRBV4-1 to TRBJ2-3, with 9 nucleotides matching TRBD2. The CDR3 is 18 amino acids. Germline loops: CDR1 MGHRA, CDR2 YSYEKL. Germline trimming cut 4 bases from V and 2 bases from J; bases unmatched to any gene: 13. The CDR3 nucleotides are TGCGCCAGCAGCCTCACCCCGGGGGCGGGGGGGCACACAGATACGCAGTATTTT. It specifies CASSLTPGAGGHTDTQYF.

V gene TRBV18 combines with J gene TRBJ2-7; 7 bases are a match to TRBD2. Germline values: CDR1 KGHSH, CDR2 LQKENI. V shed 2 bases and J 2 bases; nucleotides not matched to a gene: 6. The CDR3 contains 15 residues. CDR3 sequence: CASSPSGGGTYEQYF. The CDR3 DNA follows: TGTGCCAGCTCACCATCTGGGGGGGGTACCTACGAGCAGTACTTC. The full variable domain, in which reference TRBV18 and TRBJ2-7 provide the parts outside the CDR3, is NAGVMQNPRHLVRRRGQEARLRCSPMKGHSHVYWYRQLPEEGLKFMVYLQKENIIDESGMPKERFSAEFPKEGPSILRIQQVVRGDSAAYFCASSPSGGGTYEQYFGPGTRLTVT.

Only one count was recorded for this clone. This rearrangement joins TRBV29-1 to TRBJ1-1, with D unclear. This CDR3 contains 11 residues. In germline, CDR1 is SQVTM, CDR2 ANQGSEA. The V end lost 0 bases, the J end lost 10 bases, and 9 bases lay between the germline ends. In DNA, the CDR3 is TGCAGCGTTGAAGATTTTCGGGGAGCTTTCTTT. Its translation is CSVEDFRGAFF.